This T cell receptor beta chain was profiled in a study of synovial regulatory T cells in juvenile arthritis. Germline CDR1 and CDR2: MNHNY and SVGAGI (reference sequence). This CDR3 spans 16 amino acids. The coding DNA is unavailable. Clones were read by immunoSEQ multiplex PCR, and TCRdb kept only the in-frame ones, dropping some. The sample data list about 10,000 clones. Median age approximately 12 years (about 2.1-25); median disease duration about 7 years (0.2-19.1). The TCR was taken from a donor younger than 30 with juvenile idiopathic arthritis. The chain carries TRBV6-6 and TRBJ1-5; the TCRdb D gene call, TRBD1, has no DNA to confirm it. Sequencing input: Treg cells from blood. Indicated subset: remaining (HLA-DR-negative) circulating blood Treg cells. CDR3 residues: CASSYAGFGRNQPQHF.